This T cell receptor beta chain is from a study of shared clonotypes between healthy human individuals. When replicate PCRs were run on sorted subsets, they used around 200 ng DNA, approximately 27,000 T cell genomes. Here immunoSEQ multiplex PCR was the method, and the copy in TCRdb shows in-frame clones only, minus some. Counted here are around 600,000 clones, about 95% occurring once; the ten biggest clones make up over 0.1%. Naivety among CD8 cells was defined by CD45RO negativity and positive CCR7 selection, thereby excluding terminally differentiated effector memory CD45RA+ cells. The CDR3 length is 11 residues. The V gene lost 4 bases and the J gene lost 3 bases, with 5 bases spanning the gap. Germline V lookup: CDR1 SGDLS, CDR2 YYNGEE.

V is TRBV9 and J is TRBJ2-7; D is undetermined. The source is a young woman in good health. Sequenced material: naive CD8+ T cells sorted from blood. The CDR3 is CASSTDYEQYF. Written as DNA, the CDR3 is TGTGCCAGCAGCACCGACTACGAGCAGTACTTC.